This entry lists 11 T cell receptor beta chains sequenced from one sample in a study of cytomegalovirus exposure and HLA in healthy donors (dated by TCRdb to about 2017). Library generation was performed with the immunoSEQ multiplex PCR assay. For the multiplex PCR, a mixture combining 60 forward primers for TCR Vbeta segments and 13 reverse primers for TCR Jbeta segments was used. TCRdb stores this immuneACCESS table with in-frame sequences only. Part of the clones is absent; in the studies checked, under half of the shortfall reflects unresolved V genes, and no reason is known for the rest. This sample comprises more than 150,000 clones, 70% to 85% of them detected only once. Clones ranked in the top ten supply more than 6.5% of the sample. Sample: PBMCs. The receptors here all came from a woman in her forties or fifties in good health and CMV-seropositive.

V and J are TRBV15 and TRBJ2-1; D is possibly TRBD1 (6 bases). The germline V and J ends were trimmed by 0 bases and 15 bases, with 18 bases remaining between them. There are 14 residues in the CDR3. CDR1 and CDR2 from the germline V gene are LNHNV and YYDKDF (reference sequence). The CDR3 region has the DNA TGTGCCACCAGCAGAGATTCGGGACAAGGGGGTTGGTTCTTC. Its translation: CATSRDSGQGGWFF.

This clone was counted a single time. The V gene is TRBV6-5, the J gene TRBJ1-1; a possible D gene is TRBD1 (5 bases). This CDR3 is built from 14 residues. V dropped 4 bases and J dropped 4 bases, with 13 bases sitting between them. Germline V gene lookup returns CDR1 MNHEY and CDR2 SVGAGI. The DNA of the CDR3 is TGTGCCAGCAGTTTTGCAGGGAAAATCACTGAAGCTTTCTTT. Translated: CASSFAGKITEAFF.

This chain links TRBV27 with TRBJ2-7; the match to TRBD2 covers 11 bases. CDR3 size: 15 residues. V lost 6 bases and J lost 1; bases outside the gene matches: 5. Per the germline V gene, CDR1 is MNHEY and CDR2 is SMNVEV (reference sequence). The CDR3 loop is CASSASGGPSYEQYF. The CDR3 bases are TGTGCCAGCAGCGCTAGCGGGGGGCCTTCCTACGAGCAGTACTTC.

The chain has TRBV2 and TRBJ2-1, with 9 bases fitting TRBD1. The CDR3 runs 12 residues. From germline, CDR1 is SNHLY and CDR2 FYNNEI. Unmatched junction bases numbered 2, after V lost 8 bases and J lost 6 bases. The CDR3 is CASGTGPNEQFF. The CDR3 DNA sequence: TGTGCCAGCGGGACAGGGCCCAATGAGCAGTTCTTC.

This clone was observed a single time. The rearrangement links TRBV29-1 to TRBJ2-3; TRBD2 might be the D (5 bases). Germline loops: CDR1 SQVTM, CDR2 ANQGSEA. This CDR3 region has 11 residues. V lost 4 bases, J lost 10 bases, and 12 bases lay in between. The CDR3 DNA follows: TGCAGCGTTGTGCTGGACTGGGCGCAGTATTTT. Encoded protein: CSVVLDWAQYF.

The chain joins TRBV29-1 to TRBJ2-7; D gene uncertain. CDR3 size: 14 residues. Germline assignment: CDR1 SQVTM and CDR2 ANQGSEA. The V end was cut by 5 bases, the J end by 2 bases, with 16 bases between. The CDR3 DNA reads TGCAGCGTTCAAAATCCGACACTCCCCTACGAGCAGTACTTC. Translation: CSVQNPTLPYEQYF.

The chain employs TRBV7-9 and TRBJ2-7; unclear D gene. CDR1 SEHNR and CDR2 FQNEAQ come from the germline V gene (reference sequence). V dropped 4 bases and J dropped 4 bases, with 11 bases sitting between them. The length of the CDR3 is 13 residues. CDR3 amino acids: CASSSPPGYEQYF. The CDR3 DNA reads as TGTGCCAGCAGCTCTCCTCCGGGTTACGAGCAGTACTTC. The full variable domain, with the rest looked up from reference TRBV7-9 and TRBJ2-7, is DTGVSQNPRHKITKRGQNVTFRCDPISEHNRLYWYRQTLGQGPEFLTYFQNEAQLEKSRLLSDRFSAERPKGSFSTLEIQRTEQGDSAMYLCASSSPPGYEQYFGPGTRLTVT.

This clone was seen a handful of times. In nucleotides, the CDR3 is TGTGCCAGCAGGGCACAGGGAGACACTGAAGCTTTCTTT. Encoded protein: CASRAQGDTEAFF. This chain links TRBV6-5 with TRBJ1-1; possibly TRBD1 for D (6 bases). CDR1 and CDR2 (germline): MNHEY, SVGAGI. Trimming removed 6 bases from V and 3 bases from J, with 11 bases in between. CDR3 size: 13 residues.

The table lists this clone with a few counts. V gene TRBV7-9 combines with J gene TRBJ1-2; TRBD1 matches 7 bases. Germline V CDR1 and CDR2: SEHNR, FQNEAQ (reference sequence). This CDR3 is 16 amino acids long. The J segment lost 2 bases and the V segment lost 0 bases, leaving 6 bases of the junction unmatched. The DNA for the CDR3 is TGTGCCAGCAGCTTAGCCGGGACAGCTTTAAACTATGGCTACACCTTC. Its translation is CASSLAGTALNYGYTF.

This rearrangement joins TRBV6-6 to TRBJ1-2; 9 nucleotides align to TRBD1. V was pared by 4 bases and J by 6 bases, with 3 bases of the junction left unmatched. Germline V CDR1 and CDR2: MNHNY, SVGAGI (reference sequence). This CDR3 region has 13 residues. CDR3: CASSSRQGDGYTF. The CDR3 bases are TGTGCCAGCAGTTCCCGACAGGGGGATGGCTACACCTTC.

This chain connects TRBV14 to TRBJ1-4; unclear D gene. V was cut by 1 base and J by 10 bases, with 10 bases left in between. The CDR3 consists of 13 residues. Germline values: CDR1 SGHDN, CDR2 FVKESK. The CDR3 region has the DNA TGTGCCAGCAGCCAAGCCCAGGTCGGAAAACTGTTTTTT. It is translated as CASSQAQVGKLFF.